The clone carrying this TCR beta chain was seen a single time. Its cognate antigen is unknown. The data originate from a study of tumor-infiltrating lymphocytes in primary liver carcinoma. Overall study context: The five patients, who were men and women, ranged in age from 30 to 69 years. In every tissue type, samples returned a similar yield of roughly 3.65 to 8 million productive TCRbeta reads. Points from the study as a whole: Blood's top-250-clone fraction was significantly lower than that of tumors (p = 0.039). Because of bulk unsorted sampling, CD4+ and CD8+ repertoires were not subjected to comparison.

The CDR3 runs to 16 residues. Germline values: CDR1 MNHEY, CDR2 SVGAGI. The germline V and J ends were trimmed by 4 bases and 8 bases, with 18 bases remaining between them. Constant-region priming of approximately 500 ng total RNA yielded TCR beta cDNA. Construction of TCR beta libraries relied on three successive nested multiplex PCR rounds employing slightly modified ARM-PCR. With TRBV1-TRBV30 forward primers and a C-beta reverse primer, the first two PCR rounds were run for 9 to 10 cycles each. MiXCR was run by TCRdb on the multiplex PCR reads, yielding one entry per CDR3 protein. The sample lists fewer than 400,000 distinct CDR3 sequences; 50% to 75% were seen once. Out of unsorted whole blood came the blood RNA, and germline DNA was extracted as well.

The V call is TRBV6-5, the J call TRBJ1-6; tentative D call: TRBD1 (5 bases). This sequence originates from a woman in her 30s with primary liver carcinoma and hepatitis B virus infection. The material sequenced was peripheral blood. The CDR3 loop is CASSFHSRRGYSPLHF. The CDR3 DNA is TGTGCCAGCAGTTTTCATTCTAGGAGGGGTTATTCACCCCTCCACTTT.